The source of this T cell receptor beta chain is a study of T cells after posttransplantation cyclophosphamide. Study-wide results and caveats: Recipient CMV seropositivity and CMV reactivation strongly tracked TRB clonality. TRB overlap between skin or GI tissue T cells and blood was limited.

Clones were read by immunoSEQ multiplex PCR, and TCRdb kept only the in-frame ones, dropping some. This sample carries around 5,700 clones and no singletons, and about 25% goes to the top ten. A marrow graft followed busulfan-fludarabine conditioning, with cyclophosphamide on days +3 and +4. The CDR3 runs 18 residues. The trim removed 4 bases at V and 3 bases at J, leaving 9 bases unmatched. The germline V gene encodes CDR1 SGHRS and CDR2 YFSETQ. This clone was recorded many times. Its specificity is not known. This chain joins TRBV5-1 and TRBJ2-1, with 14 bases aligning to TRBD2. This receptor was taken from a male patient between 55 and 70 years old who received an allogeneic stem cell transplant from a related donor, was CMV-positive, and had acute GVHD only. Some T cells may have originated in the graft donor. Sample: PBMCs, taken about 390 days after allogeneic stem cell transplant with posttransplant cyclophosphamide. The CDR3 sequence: CASSGTGTSGGNYNEQFF. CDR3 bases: TGCGCCAGCAGCGGAACCGGGACTAGCGGGGGAAACTACAATGAGCAGTTCTTC.